In this sample, the clone carrying this T cell receptor (beta chain) turned up a few times. Its antigen is as yet unknown. This table comes from immunoSEQ multiplex PCR, and its TCRdb copy is limited to in-frame clones, with some not included. This table has around 320,000 clones, over 80% appearing once. CDR3 size: 15 residues. Germline V gene data show CDR1 as MNHEY and CDR2 as SVGAGI. V shed 6 bases and J shed 4 bases, with 16 bases lying between them. The data originate from a study of Ad26.COV2.S vaccination and SARS-CoV-2 variants. Treatment given: some 20 received Ad26.COV2.S at low or high dose, single or two shots; several received placebo; per-sample allocation not given. Collection of samples fell on day 63 after the first vaccine or placebo injection. It was an adult aged 18-55 years in Boston who was the donor. General study results and limits: Compared with placebo recipients, vaccine recipients had higher spike-specific TCR breadth.

The sample was peripheral blood, taken in a trial of Ad26.COV2.S vaccine versus placebo. The receptor was isolated from a person aged 18-65 years who received the Ad26.COV2.S COVID-19 vaccine or a placebo. The rearrangement joins TRBV6-5 to TRBJ1-5; no reliable D call. The CDR3 region is CASRGRSRGNQPQHF. CDR3 DNA: TGTGCCAGCAGAGGACGGTCCCGAGGGAATCAGCCCCAGCATTTT.